This T cell receptor beta chain was sequenced in a study of early stage breast cancer tumors. Study background: Most invasive tumors, about 80% of the 16, were ER+/PR+/HER2-. Samples were sequenced at approximately 10-fold average coverage. Among around 12 ER+/PR+/HER2- tumors, eight were ductal, four lobular.

Profiled with immunoSEQ multiplex PCR; TCRdb holds only in-frame clones, not every one. The table has some 41,000 clones, approximately 78% seen once. The sequencing sample was made of blood. This clonotype was obtained from a person aged 45-60 years with breast cancer.

The CDR3 DNA reads as TGTGCCAGCAGCTCTACCGGGACTAGTGTTGGGTTCTTC. Translation: CASSSTGTSVGFF. This chain joins TRBV7-9 and TRBJ2-1, with 8 bases that match TRBD2. Germline trimming cut 4 bases from V and 15 bases from J; bases unmatched to any gene: 11. Germline CDR1 and CDR2: SEHNR and FQNEAQ (reference sequence). CDR3 length: 13 residues.